The entry below describes one T cell receptor (beta chain). Its antigen is undetermined. The source of the sample is a study of graft-versus-host responses after intestinal transplantation. About the study: Among the recipients, transplants were multivisceral, liver-intestinal, or isolated intestinal. Each patient got anti-thymocyte globulin induction, then tacrolimus and steroids for three to four years.

Clones were read by immunoSEQ multiplex PCR, and TCRdb kept only the in-frame ones, dropping some. Among about 96,000 clones listed, around nine tenths were seen once. The CDR3 consists of 15 residues. Per the germline V gene, CDR1 is SGHNT and CDR2 is YYREEE (reference sequence). Trimming stripped 5 bases from V and 5 bases from J, with 18 bases between. Specimen: unstimulated CD4+ T cells sorted from spleen or lymph node cells, collected before intestinal transplant. The V gene is TRBV5-4, the J gene TRBJ2-3, with D hard to call. This sequence originates from a human donor who received an intestinal transplant. The CDR3 DNA reads as TGTGCCAGCAGGAAAGACCGACGAGACAAAGATACGCAGTATTTT. Translated: CASRKDRRDKDTQYF. Filled out from reference TRBV5-4 and TRBJ2-3, the complete variable domain reads ETGVTQSPTHLIKTRGQQVTLRCSSQSGHNTVSWYQQALGQGPQFIFQYYREEENGRGNFPPRFSGLQFPNYSSELNVNALELDDSALYLCASRKDRRDKDTQYFGPGTRLTVL.